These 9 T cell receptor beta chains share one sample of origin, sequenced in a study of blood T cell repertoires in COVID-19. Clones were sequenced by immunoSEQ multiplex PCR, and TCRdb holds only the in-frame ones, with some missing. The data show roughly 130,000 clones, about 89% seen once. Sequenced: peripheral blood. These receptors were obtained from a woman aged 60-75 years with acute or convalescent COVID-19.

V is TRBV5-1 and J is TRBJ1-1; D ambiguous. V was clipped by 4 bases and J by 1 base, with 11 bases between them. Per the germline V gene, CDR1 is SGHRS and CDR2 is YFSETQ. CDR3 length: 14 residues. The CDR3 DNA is TGCGCCAGCAGCCCTAACAGCGGGAACACTGAAGCTTTCTTT. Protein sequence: CASSPNSGNTEAFF. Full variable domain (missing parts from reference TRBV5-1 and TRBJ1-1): KAGVTQTPRYLIKTRGQQVTLSCSPISGHRSVSWYQQTPGQGLQFLFEYFSETQRNKGNFPGRFSGRQFSNSRSEMNVSTLELGDSALYLCASSPNSGNTEAFFGQGTRLTVV.

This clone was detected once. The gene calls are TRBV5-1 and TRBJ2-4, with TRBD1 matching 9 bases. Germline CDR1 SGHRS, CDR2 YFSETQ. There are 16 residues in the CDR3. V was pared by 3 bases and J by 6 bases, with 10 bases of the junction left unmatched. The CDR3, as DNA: TGCGCCAGCAGCTGGACACAGGGGGCGCCGGGAAACATTCAGTACTTC. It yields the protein CASSWTQGAPGNIQYF.

CDR3 sequence reads: CASSTSGVKLRNEQFF. The DNA for the CDR3 is TGTGCCAGCAGTACTAGCGGCGTTAAACTTCGGAATGAGCAGTTCTTC. The J gene is TRBJ2-1, the V gene TRBV28; 8 positions match TRBD2. Trimming removed 5 bases from V and 7 bases from J; junction bases left unmatched: 13. The CDR3 sequence is 16 residues long. Germline V lookup: CDR1 MDHEN, CDR2 SYDVKM.

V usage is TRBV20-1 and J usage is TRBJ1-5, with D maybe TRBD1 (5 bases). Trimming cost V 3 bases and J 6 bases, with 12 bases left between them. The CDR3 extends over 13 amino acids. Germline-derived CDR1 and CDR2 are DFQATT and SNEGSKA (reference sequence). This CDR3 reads CSASQGGGQPQHF. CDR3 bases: TGCAGTGCTAGTCAGGGTGGCGGTCAGCCCCAGCATTTT.

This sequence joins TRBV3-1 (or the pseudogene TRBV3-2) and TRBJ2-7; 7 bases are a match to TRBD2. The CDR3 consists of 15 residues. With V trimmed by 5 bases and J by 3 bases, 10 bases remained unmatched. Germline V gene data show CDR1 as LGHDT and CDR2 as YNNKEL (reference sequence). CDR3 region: CASSEGLAGLYEQYF. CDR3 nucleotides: TGTGCCAGCAGCGAAGGGTTAGCGGGTCTCTACGAGCAGTACTTC.

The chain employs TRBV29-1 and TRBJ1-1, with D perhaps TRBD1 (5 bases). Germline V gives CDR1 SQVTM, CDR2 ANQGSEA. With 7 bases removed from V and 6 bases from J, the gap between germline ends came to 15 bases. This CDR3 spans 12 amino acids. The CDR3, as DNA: TGCAGCGGTCACAGGTCTAGGGCTGAAGCTTTCTTT. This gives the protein CSGHRSRAEAFF.

CDR3 coding DNA: TGTGCCAGCAGTTCCGCCGGGGGTAACTATGGCTACACCTTC. This sequence encodes CASSSAGGNYGYTF. The chain has TRBV28 and TRBJ1-2, with D possibly matching TRBD1 (5 bases). The CDR3 is 14 residues long. Germline assignment: CDR1 MDHEN and CDR2 SYDVKM. Trimming took off 4 bases at V and 1 base at J, with 10 bases between the two ends.

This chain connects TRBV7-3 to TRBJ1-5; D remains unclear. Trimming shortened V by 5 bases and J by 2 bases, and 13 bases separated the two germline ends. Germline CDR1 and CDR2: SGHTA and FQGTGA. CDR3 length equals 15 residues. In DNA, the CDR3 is TGTGCCAGCAGCCCCTCCCGGCGGGGCAATCAGCCCCAGCATTTT. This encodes CASSPSRRGNQPQHF.

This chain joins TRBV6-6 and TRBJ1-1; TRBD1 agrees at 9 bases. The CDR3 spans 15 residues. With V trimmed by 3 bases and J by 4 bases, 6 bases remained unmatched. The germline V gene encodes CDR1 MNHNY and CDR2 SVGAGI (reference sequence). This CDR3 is CASSYGQGIGTEAFF. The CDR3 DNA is TGTGCCAGCAGTTATGGACAGGGGATCGGCACTGAAGCTTTCTTT.